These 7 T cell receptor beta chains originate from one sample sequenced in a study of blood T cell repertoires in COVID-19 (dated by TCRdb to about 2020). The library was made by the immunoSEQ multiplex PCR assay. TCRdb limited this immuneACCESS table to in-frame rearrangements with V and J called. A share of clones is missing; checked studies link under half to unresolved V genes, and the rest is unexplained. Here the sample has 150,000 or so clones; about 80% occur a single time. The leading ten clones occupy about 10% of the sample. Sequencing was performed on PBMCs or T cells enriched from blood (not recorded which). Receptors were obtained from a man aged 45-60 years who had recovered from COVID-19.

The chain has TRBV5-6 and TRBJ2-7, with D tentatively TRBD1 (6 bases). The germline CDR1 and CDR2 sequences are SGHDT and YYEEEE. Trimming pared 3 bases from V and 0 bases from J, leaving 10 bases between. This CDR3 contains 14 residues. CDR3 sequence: CASSSRDNSYEQYF. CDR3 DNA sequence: TGTGCCAGCAGCTCCCGGGACAACTCCTACGAGCAGTACTTC.

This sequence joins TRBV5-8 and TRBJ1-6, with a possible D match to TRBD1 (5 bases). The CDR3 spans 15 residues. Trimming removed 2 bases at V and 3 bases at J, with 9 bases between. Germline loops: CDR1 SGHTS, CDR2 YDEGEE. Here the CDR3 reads CASSFGGGYNSPLHF. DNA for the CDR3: TGTGCCAGCAGCTTTGGGGGAGGCTATAATTCACCCCTCCACTTT. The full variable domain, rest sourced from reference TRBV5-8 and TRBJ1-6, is EAGVTQSPTHLIKTRGQQATLRCSPISGHTSVYWYQQALGLGLQFLLWYDEGEERNRGNFPPRFSGRQFPNYSSELNVNALELEDSALYLCASSFGGGYNSPLHFGNGTRLTVT.

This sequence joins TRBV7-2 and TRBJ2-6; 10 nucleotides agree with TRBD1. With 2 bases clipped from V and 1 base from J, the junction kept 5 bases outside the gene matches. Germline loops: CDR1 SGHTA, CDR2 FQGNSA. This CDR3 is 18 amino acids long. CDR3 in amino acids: CASSLKGQGVSGANVLTF. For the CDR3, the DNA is TGTGCCAGCAGCTTAAAAGGACAGGGGGTTTCTGGGGCCAACGTCCTGACTTTC.

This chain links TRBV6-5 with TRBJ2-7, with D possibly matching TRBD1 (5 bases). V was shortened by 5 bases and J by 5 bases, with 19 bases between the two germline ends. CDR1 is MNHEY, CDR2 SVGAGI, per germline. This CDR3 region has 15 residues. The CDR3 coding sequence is TGTGCCAGCAGTCCAGGTTCCAGGGTCTCGCACGAGCAGTACTTC. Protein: CASSPGSRVSHEQYF.

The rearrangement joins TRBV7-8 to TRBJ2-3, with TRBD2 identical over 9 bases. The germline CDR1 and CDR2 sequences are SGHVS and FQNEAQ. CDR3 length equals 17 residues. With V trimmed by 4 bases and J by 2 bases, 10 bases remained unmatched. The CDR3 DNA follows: TGTGCCAGCAGCTGGAGCGGGGGGCCCCCCAACACAGATACGCAGTATTTT. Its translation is CASSWSGGPPNTDTQYF. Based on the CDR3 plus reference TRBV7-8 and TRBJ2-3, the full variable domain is GAGVSQSPRYKVAKRGQDVALRCDPISGHVSLFWYQQALGQGPEFLTYFQNEAQLDKSGLPSDRFFAERPEGSVSTLKIQRTQQEDSAVYLCASSWSGGPPNTDTQYFGPGTRLTVL.

The CDR3, as DNA: TGTGCCAGCAGCCAAGCCGGGGCCTACAATGAGCAGTTCTTC. This encodes CASSQAGAYNEQFF. The chain links TRBV3-1 (or the pseudogene TRBV3-2) to TRBJ2-1; maybe TRBD2 (5 bases). This CDR3 region has 14 residues. Germline CDR1 is LGHDT and CDR2 is YNNKEL (reference sequence). V was trimmed by 1 base and J by 2 bases, leaving 6 bases between them.

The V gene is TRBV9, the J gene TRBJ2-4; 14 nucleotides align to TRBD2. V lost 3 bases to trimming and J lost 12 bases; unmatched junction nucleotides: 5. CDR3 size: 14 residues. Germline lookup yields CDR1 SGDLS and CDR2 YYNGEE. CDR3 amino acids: CASSETSGGARQYF. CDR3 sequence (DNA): TGTGCCAGCAGCGAGACTAGCGGGGGGGCGCGTCAGTACTTC.